This T cell receptor beta chain was sequenced during a study of T cell responses to AZD1222 COVID-19 vaccine. The wider study: Researchers grouped second doses given at about 4 or about 12 weeks into one pool.

General study results and limits: The breadth and depth of Spike-specific TCRs increased once two AZD1222 doses had been given. The sample set comprised mostly white British donors with more females, and clonal diversity was possibly underestimated. Regions 160-218 and 743-854 held dominance among vaccine-associated CD4 TCRs, which spanned spike.

Germline V gives CDR1 KGHDR, CDR2 SFDVKD. The CDR3 sequence is 12 residues long. The V and J ends lost 7 bases and 5 bases respectively, with 10 bases between them. Note on this clone: The antigen is not known.

Sequencing used immunoSEQ multiplex PCR; TCRdb keeps in-frame clones, though not all of them. The data hold about 99,000 clones, with around 90% observed a single time. The clonotype originates from an adult in good health. The gene calls are TRBV24-1 and TRBJ2-5; perhaps D is TRBD1 or TRBD2 (5 bases each). Sequencing used peripheral blood, obtained on day 0 of AZD1222 vaccination. CDR3 bases: TGTGCCACCAGGGGACCCAGTGAGACCCAGTACTTC. Its protein is CATRGPSETQYF.